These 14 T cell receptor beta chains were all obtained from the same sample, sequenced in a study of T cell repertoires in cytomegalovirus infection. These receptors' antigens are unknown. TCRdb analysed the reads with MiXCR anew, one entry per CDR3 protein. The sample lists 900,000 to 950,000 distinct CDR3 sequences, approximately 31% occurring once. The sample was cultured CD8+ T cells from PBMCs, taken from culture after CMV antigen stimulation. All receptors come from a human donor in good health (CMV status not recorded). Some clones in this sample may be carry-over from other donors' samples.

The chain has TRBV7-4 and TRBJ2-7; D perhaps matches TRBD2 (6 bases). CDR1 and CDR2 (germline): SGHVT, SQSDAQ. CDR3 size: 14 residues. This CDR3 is CASSSEPPDYKQYV. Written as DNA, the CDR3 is TGTGCCAGCAGCTCAGAGCCACCGGACTACAAGCAGTACGTC.

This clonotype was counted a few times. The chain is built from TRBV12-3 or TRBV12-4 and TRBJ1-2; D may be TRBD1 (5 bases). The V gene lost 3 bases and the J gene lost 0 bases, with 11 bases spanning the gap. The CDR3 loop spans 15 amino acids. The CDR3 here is CASSFATAPNYGYTF. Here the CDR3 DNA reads TGTGCCAGCAGTTTCGCGACAGCTCCTAACTATGGCTACACCTTC.

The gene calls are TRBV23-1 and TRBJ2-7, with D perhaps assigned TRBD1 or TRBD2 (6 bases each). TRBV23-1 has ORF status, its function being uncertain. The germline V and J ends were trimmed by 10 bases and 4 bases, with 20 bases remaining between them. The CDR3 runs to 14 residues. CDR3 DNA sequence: TGCGCCAACCCGGAGGGCCAGGGGACTTACGAGCAGTACGTC. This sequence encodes CANPEGQGTYEQYV.

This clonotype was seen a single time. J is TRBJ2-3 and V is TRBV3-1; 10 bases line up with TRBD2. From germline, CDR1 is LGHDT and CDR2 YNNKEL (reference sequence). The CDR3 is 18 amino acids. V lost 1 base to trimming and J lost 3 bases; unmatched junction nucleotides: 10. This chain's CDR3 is CASSQGLPAGGWTDTQYF. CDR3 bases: TGTGCCAGCAGCCAAGGTCTACCAGCGGGGGGGTGGACAGATACGCAGTATTTT.

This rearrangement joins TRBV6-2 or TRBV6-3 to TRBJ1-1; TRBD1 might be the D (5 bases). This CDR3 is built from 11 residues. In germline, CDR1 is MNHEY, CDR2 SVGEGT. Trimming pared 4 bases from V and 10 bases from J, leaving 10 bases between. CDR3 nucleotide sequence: TGTGCCAGCAGTTCCGGGACGGTAGCTTTCTTT. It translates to CASSSGTVAFF.

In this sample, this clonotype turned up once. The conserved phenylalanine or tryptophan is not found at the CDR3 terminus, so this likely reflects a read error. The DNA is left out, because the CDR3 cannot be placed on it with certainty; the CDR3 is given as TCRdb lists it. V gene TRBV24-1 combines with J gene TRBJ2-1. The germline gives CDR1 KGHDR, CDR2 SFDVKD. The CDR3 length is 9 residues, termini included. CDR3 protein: CATSDLRDL.

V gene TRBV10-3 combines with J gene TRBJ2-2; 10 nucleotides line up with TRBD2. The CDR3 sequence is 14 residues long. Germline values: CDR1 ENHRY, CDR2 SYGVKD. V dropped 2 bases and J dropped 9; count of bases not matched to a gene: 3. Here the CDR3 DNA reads TGTGCCATCAGTGAGAGCGGGGGGGCCCGGGAGCTGTTTTTT. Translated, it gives CAISESGGARELFF.

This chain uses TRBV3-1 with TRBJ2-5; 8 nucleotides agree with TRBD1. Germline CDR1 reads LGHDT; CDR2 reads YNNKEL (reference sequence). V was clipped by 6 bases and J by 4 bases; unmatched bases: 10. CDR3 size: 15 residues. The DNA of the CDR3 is TGTGCCAGCAGTTTCGGGACAGGAGGTAGAGAGACCCAGTACTTC. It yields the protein CASSFGTGGRETQYF.

The CDR3 region has the DNA TGTGCCAGCAGTTTAGTCCTGGGGAATCAGCCCCAGCATTTT. Encoded protein: CASSLVLGNQPQHF. V and J are TRBV12-3 or TRBV12-4 and TRBJ1-5; D is unresolved. Trimming stripped 1 base from V and 4 bases from J, with 8 bases between. CDR3 size: 14 residues.

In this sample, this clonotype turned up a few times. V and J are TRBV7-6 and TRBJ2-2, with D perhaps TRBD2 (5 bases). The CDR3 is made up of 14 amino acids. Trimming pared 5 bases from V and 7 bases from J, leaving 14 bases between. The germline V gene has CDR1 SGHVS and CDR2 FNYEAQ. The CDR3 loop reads CASSRDYPDGELFF. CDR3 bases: TGTGCCAGCAGCCGAGACTACCCGGACGGGGAGCTGTTTTTT.

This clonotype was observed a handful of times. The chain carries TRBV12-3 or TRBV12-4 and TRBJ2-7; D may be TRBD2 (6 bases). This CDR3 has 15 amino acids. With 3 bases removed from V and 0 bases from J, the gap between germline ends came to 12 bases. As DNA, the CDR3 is TGTGCCAGCAGTTTTAGTGCGGGGTCCTCCTACGAGCAGTACTTC. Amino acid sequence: CASSFSAGSSYEQYF.

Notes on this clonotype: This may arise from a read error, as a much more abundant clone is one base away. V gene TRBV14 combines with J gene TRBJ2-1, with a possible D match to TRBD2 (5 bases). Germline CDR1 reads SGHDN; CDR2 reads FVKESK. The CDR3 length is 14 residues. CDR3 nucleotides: TGTGCCGGCAGCGGCCCTTACTCCTACAATGAGCAGTTCTTC. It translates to CAGSGPYSYNEQFF.

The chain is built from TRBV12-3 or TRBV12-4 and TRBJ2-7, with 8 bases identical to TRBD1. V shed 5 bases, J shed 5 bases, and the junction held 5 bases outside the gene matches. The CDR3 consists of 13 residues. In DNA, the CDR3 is TGTGCCAGCAGTCCAGGGGGCTTGAACGAGCAGTACTTC. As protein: CASSPGGLNEQYF.

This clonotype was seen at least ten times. The CDR3 region is CASSSRGVNPTLTGYMNTEAFF. The CDR3 bases are TGTGCCAGCAGCTCACGTGGAGTTAACCCGACTTTGACAGGGTACATGAACACTGAAGCTTTCTTT. This chain joins TRBV7-2 and TRBJ1-1; TRBD1 aligns across 7 bases. Unmatched junction bases numbered 26, after V lost 4 bases and J lost 0 bases. The germline V gene has CDR1 SGHTA and CDR2 FQGNSA. This CDR3 contains 22 residues.